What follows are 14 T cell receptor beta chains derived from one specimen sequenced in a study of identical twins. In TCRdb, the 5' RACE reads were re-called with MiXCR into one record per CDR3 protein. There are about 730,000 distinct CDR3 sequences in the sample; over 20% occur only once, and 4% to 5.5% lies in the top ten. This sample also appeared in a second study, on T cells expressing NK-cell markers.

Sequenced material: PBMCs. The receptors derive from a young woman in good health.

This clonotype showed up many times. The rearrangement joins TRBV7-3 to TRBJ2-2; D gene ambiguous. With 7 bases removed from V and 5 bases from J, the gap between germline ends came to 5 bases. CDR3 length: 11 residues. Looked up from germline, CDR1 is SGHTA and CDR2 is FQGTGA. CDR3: CASNLTGELFF. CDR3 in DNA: TGTGCCAGCAACCTAACCGGGGAGCTGTTTTTT.

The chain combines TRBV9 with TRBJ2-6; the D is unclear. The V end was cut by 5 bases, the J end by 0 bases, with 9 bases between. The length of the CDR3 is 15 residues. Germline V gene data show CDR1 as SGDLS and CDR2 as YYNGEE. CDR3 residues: CASSEMPSGANVLTF. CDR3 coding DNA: TGTGCCAGCAGTGAGATGCCCTCTGGGGCCAACGTCCTGACTTTC.

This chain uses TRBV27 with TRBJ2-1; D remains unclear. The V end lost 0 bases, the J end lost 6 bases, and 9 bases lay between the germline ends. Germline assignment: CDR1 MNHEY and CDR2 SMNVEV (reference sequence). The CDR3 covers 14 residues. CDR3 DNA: TGTGCCAGCAGTTTATCGTACGGGTTCAATGAGCAGTTCTTC. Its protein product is CASSLSYGFNEQFF.

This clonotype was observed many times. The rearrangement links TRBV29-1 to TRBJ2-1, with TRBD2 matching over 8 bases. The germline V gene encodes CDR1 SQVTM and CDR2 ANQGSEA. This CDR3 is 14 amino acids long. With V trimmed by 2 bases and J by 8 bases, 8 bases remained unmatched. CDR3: CSVEMSGGPYEQFF. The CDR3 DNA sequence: TGCAGCGTTGAAATGTCGGGAGGGCCCTATGAGCAGTTCTTC.

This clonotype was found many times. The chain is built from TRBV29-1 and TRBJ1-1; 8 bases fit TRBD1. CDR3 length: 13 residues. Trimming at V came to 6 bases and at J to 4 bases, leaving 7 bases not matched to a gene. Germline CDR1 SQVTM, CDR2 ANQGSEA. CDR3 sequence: CSVARGLITEAFF. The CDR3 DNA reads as TGCAGCGTGGCCAGGGGGCTAATCACTGAAGCTTTCTTT.

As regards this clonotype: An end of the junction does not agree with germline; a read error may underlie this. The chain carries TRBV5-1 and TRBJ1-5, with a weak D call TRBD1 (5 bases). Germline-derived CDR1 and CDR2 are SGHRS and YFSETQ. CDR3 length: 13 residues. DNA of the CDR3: TGCGCCAGCAGCTTGGGACAGAATCAGCCCCACCATTTT. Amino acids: CASSLGQNQPHHF.

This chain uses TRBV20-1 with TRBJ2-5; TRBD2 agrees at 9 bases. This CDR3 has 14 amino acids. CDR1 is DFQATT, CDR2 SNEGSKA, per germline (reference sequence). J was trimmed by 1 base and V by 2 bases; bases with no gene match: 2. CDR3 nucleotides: TGCAGTGCTAGAATAGCGGGAGTCCAAGAGACCCAGTACTTC. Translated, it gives CSARIAGVQETQYF.

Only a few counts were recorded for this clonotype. CDR3 bases: TGCGCCAGCAGTGAGTCGGGATTTACCTACGAGCAGTACTTC. It yields the protein CASSESGFTYEQYF. V gene TRBV10-1 combines with J gene TRBJ2-7, with D uncertain. The length of the CDR3 is 14 residues. Trimming stripped 0 bases from V and 2 bases from J, with 8 bases between. Germline V gene lookup returns CDR1 WNHNN and CDR2 SYGVQD (reference sequence).

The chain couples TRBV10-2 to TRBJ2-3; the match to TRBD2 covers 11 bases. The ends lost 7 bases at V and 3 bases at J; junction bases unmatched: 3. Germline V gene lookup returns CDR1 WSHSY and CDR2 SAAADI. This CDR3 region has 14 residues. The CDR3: CASTTSGGTDTQYF. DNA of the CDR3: TGCGCCAGCACCACTAGCGGGGGTACAGATACGCAGTATTTT.

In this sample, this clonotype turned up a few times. CDR3 nucleotides: TGCAGTGCTAGAGACCCGGGGAGGGAGAACTATGGCTACACCTTC. Translation: CSARDPGRENYGYTF. The chain recombines TRBV20-1 with TRBJ1-2; D remains ambiguous. The V gene lost 0 bases and the J gene lost 2 bases, with 13 bases spanning the gap. Germline V gene sequence: CDR1 DFQATT, CDR2 SNEGSKA (reference sequence). The CDR3 contains 15 residues.

The CDR3 coding sequence is TGTGCCAGCAGCCAAGTTTGGCAGGGCACTGAAGCTTTCTTT. This codes for CASSQVWQGTEAFF. The genes are TRBV3-1 and TRBJ1-1; D perhaps matches TRBD1 (5 bases). Germline assignment: CDR1 LGHDT and CDR2 YNNKEL (reference sequence). Trimming cost V 1 base and J 4 bases, with 10 bases left between them. This CDR3 is 14 amino acids long.

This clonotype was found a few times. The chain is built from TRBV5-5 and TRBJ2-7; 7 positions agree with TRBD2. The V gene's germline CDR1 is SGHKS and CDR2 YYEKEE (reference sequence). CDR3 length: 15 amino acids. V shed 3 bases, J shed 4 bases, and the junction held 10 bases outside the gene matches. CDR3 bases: TGTGCCAGCAGCTGGGGAGCGGGAATGGGTTACGAGCAGTACTTC. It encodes CASSWGAGMGYEQYF.

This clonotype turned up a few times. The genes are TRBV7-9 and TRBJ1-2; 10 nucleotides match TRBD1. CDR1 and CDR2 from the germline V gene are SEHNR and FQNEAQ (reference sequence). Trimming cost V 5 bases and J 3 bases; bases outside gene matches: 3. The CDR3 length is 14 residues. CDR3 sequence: CASSAGTGDYGYTF. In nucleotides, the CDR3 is TGTGCCAGCAGCGCCGGGACAGGGGACTATGGCTACACCTTC.

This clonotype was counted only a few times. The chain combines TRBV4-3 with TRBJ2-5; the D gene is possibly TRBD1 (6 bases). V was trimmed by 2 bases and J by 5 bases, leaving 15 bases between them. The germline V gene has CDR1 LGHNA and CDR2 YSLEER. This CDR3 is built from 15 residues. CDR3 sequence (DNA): TGCGCCAGCAGCCAAACAGGGTACGTGACGGAGACCCAGTACTTC. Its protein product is CASSQTGYVTETQYF.